These 18 T cell receptor beta chains came from one sample sequenced in a study of cytomegalovirus exposure and HLA in healthy donors. In the PCR, 60 Vbeta and 13 Jbeta primers were used. This table comes from immunoSEQ multiplex PCR, and its TCRdb copy is limited to in-frame clones, with some not included. Here the sample spans over 110,000 clones, approximately 80% being singletons. Sequencing input: PBMCs. The receptors shown here come from a woman aged 40 to 50 in good health and CMV-seropositive.

The chain carries TRBV7-8 and TRBJ1-5; 9 nucleotides agree with TRBD1. This CDR3 contains 14 residues. Germline V gene data show CDR1 as SGHVS and CDR2 as FQNEAQ. V trimming: 0 bases; J trimming: 7 bases; junction bases outside the gene matches: 1. The CDR3 sequence is CASSLAGQGQPQHF. The CDR3 DNA reads as TGTGCCAGCAGCTTAGCGGGACAGGGACAGCCCCAGCATTTT.

This clone was seen a few times. The chain couples TRBV27 to TRBJ2-2; 10 bases are a match to TRBD2. Trimming removed 2 bases from V and 0 bases from J; junction bases left unmatched: 6. This CDR3 has 18 residues. Germline values: CDR1 MNHEY, CDR2 SMNVEV (reference sequence). CDR3 loop: CASSLISGRAANTGELFF. CDR3 nucleotides: TGTGCCAGCAGTTTAATCAGCGGGAGGGCGGCGAACACCGGGGAGCTGTTTTTT.

Comment on this clone: Other DNA sequences in the sample encode the same CDR3. The genes are TRBV11-3 and TRBJ2-1, with 8 bases lining up with TRBD2. Per the germline V gene, CDR1 is SGHNT and CDR2 is YENEEA. The V gene end was trimmed by 3 bases and the J gene end by 7 bases; junction bases not matched to a gene: 2. The CDR3 has 13 residues. Here the CDR3 DNA reads TGTGCCAGCAGCTTGGGGACTAGTAATGAGCAGTTCTTC. Translated, it gives CASSLGTSNEQFF.

This clone turned up a few times. The chain combines TRBV28 with TRBJ2-1; perhaps TRBD1 as D (6 bases). V was clipped by 6 bases and J by 4 bases, with 13 bases between them. Germline V gives CDR1 MDHEN, CDR2 SYDVKM. The CDR3 is 14 residues long. CDR3 protein: CASRALDSYNEQFF. CDR3 bases: TGTGCCAGCAGGGCATTGGACAGTTACAATGAGCAGTTCTTC.

Notes on this clone: The same CDR3 can be traced to other DNA sequences in this sample. The rearrangement uses TRBV18 and TRBJ2-1, with D perhaps matching TRBD1 (5 bases). CDR3 size: 13 residues. The germline V and J ends were trimmed by 3 bases and 4 bases, with 7 bases remaining between them. Germline loops: CDR1 KGHSH, CDR2 LQKENI. CDR3 in DNA: TGTGCCAGCTCACCGGGGCAGTACAATGAGCAGTTCTTC. It specifies CASSPGQYNEQFF.

Turning to this clone: Additional DNA sequences in this sample encode the identical CDR3. The chain links TRBV4-2 to TRBJ2-3; D is perhaps TRBD2 (5 bases). Germline assignment: CDR1 LGHNA and CDR2 YNFKEQ. This CDR3 contains 17 residues. Trimming removed 1 base at V and 0 bases at J, with 14 bases between. The CDR3 protein is CASSQGQSGASTDTQYF. The CDR3 DNA is TGTGCCAGCAGCCAAGGACAAAGCGGAGCTAGCACAGATACGCAGTATTTT.

The chain links TRBV30 to TRBJ2-5, with 7 nucleotides matching TRBD2. The V gene end was trimmed by 5 bases and the J gene end by 5 bases; junction bases not matched to a gene: 8. Germline V gene sequence: CDR1 GTSNPN, CDR2 SVGIG (reference sequence). The CDR3 runs 13 residues. In DNA, the CDR3 is TGTGCCTGGGGAGCGGGATCGGGGGAGACCCAGTACTTC. Translation: CAWGAGSGETQYF.

J is TRBJ1-1 and V is TRBV29-1; D is unresolved. The CDR3 contains 14 residues. The V gene lost 6 bases and the J gene lost 4 bases, with 18 bases spanning the gap. The germline V gene has CDR1 SQVTM and CDR2 ANQGSEA. CDR3 region: CSVRMRLRVTEAFF. As DNA, the CDR3 is TGCAGCGTCAGGATGCGTTTGCGTGTCACTGAAGCTTTCTTT.

The chain has TRBV9 and TRBJ2-1; 7 nucleotides match TRBD2. The CDR3 consists of 16 residues. In germline, CDR1 is SGDLS, CDR2 YYNGEE. V shed 4 bases and J 2 bases; nucleotides not matched to a gene: 9. CDR3 nucleotides: TGTGCCAGCAGCTCCGGGACTACCAGAACCTACAATGAGCAGTTCTTC. Translated: CASSSGTTRTYNEQFF.

The chain joins TRBV5-1 to TRBJ1-4; no definite D call. V lost 0 bases to trimming and J lost 3 bases, with 12 bases between them. Per germline, CDR1 SGHRS and CDR2 YFSETQ. The CDR3 sequence is 16 residues long. CDR3 sequence reads: CASSLAGGLSNEKLFF. The CDR3 region has the DNA TGCGCCAGCAGCTTGGCCGGAGGGCTATCTAATGAAAAACTGTTTTTT.

About this clone itself: The sample holds other DNA sequences that translate to the same CDR3. This chain uses TRBV6-1 with TRBJ1-5; D perhaps matches TRBD1 (6 bases). The CDR3 has 14 amino acids. Germline CDR1 and CDR2: MNHNS and SASEGT. Between the trimmed V and J ends, which lost 6 bases and 3 bases, there was a span of 12 bases. The CDR3 sequence: CASRVTGSNQPQHF. The CDR3 region has the DNA TGTGCCAGCAGAGTGACAGGTTCCAATCAGCCCCAGCATTTT.

This chain uses TRBV4-2 with TRBJ1-5, with no clear D. This CDR3 contains 14 residues. Germline V CDR1 and CDR2: LGHNA, YNFKEQ. V was pared by 1 base and J by 5 bases, with 9 bases between. The CDR3 region is CASSQAGGDQPQHF. The CDR3, as DNA: TGTGCCAGCAGCCAAGCTGGTGGAGATCAGCCCCAGCATTTT.

The chain's CDR3 is CASSPALAANTGELFF. CDR3 coding DNA: TGTGCCAGCAGCCCCGCCCTAGCGGCGAACACCGGGGAGCTGTTTTTT. The chain couples TRBV7-3 to TRBJ2-2, with TRBD2 matching 7 bases. CDR1 is SGHTA, CDR2 FQGTGA, per germline. The CDR3 has 16 amino acids. The V and J ends lost 5 bases and 0 bases, in that order; junction bases with no gene match: 6.

This chain joins TRBV27 and TRBJ2-7; TRBD1 is a possible D gene (6 bases). Germline assignment: CDR1 MNHEY and CDR2 SMNVEV (reference sequence). Between the trimmed V and J ends, which lost 5 bases and 2 bases, there was a span of 16 bases. The CDR3 extends over 15 amino acids. In DNA form, the CDR3 reads TGTGCCAGCAGTCCACAGGGAAGGGGAACCTACGAGCAGTACTTC. It translates to CASSPQGRGTYEQYF.

The J gene is TRBJ2-1, the V gene TRBV4-2; 8 bases map to TRBD2. V lost 2 bases to trimming and J lost 0 bases; unmatched junction nucleotides: 6. Germline V lookup: CDR1 LGHNA, CDR2 YNFKEQ. The CDR3 totals 17 residues. The CDR3 here is CASSQLLAESSYNEQFF. In nucleotides, the CDR3 is TGTGCCAGCAGCCAATTACTAGCGGAGAGCTCCTACAATGAGCAGTTCTTC.

The CDR3 bases are TGTGCCACCAGCAGTGTAACCGGGACTAGATCCTACGAGCAGTACTTC. It yields the protein CATSSVTGTRSYEQYF. The rearrangement links TRBV15 to TRBJ2-7, with TRBD2 matching over 8 bases. Germline CDR1 LNHNV, CDR2 YYDKDF (reference sequence). The J segment lost 1 base and the V segment lost 3 bases, leaving 8 bases of the junction unmatched. The CDR3 spans 16 residues.

The chain uses TRBV28 and TRBJ1-4, with a possible D match to TRBD1 (5 bases). Germline V CDR1 and CDR2: MDHEN, SYDVKM. V dropped 4 bases and J dropped 5 bases, with 8 bases sitting between them. The CDR3 has 13 residues. The CDR3 sequence is CASSSRGNEKLFF. In DNA, the CDR3 is TGTGCCAGCAGTTCTCGGGGGAATGAAAAACTGTTTTTT.

V usage is TRBV6-1 and J usage is TRBJ1-5; 8 bases fit TRBD1. Germline V lookup: CDR1 MNHNS, CDR2 SASEGT. The CDR3 loop spans 15 amino acids. V shed 6 bases and J 5 bases; nucleotides not matched to a gene: 9. The CDR3 DNA follows: TGTGCCAGCAGGGCACCAGGGGGCTGGGATCAGCCCCAGCATTTT. Translating gives CASRAPGGWDQPQHF.